These 13 T cell receptor beta chains were sequenced from one sample in a study of post-analysis software for immune sequencing data (dated by TCRdb to about 2015). The library was built by means of PCR. Instrument used: Illumina HiSeq 2500. To reduce PCR and sequencing biases, unique molecular identifiers were incorporated into the TCR beta cDNA libraries. The raw public data were reprocessed by TCRdb itself: fastp quality trimming at Q25, MiXCR clonotype calling, in-frame beta chains only. One record per CDR3 amino acid sequence lists the most common genes and DNA. The sample has some 190,000 distinct CDR3 sequences on record, about 30% of them singletons. The ten most abundant clones make up 3% to 3.5% of the sample. Antigens of these TCRs are unknown. What the study reported, not specific to this receptor: Patients showed significantly higher frequencies than controls for a handful of TRBV segments, among them TRBV5-6, TRBV5-1 and TRBV20-1.

Source material: blood. These receptor sequences come from a girl under 18 with multiple sclerosis.

The sample holds a few counts of this clonotype. This chain connects TRBV28 to TRBJ2-3, with 9 positions matching TRBD2. The CDR3 has 15 amino acids. Germline loops: CDR1 MDHEN, CDR2 SYDVKM. With V trimmed by 3 bases and J by 2 bases, 3 bases remained unmatched. Here the CDR3 DNA reads TGTGCCAGCAGTTTTGGCGGGAGGGCCACAGATACGCAGTATTTT. This encodes CASSFGGRATDTQYF.

On this clonotype: An end of the junction differs from the germline gene, which may be a read error. The rearrangement joins TRBV28 to TRBJ1-1; D gene uncertain. The CDR3 has 14 amino acids. Germline lookup yields CDR1 MDHEN and CDR2 SYDVKM. As DNA, the CDR3 is TGTGCCAGCAGTTCGGCCTCTCCAGGCACTGAGGCTTTCTTT. This codes for CASSSASPGTEAFF. Drawing the rest from reference TRBV28 and TRBJ1-1, the complete variable domain is DVKVTQSSRYLVKRTGEKVFLECVQDMDHENMFWYRQDPGLGLRLIYFSYDVKMKEKGDIPEGYSVSREKKERFSLILESASTNQTSMYLCASSSASPGTEAFFGQGTRLTVV.

This clonotype was counted at least ten times. The V gene is TRBV21-1, the J gene TRBJ1-2; the table's D call, TRBD1, was not checked against the DNA. TRBV21-1 has pseudogene status. The CDR3 is 13 residues long. As DNA, the CDR3 is TGTGCCAGCAGCAAACCCCGGCCGGATGGCTACACCTTC. Residues: CASSKPRPDGYTF.

A note on this clonotype: This may be a read error, as it is one base from a much larger clone. The chain links TRBV28 to TRBJ2-4; D might be TRBD1 (6 bases). The last part of the DNA fits TRBJ2-7 better; the J call may be wrong. Germline CDR1 is MDHEN and CDR2 is SYDVKM. The CDR3 is 12 amino acids. In DNA, the CDR3 is TGTGCCAGCAGCCCACGGACAGCCGAGCAGTACTTC. It translates to CASSPRTAEQYF.

This clonotype was counted a single time. V is TRBV29-1 and J is TRBJ1-4; D is perhaps TRBD1 (5 bases). The V end lost 4 bases, the J end lost 1 base, and 7 bases lay between the germline ends. Germline CDR1 reads SQVTM; CDR2 reads ANQGSEA. The CDR3 runs 13 residues. CDR3 sequence reads: CSVARETNEKLFF. Here the CDR3 DNA reads TGCAGCGTTGCCAGGGAAACTAATGAAAAACTGTTTTTT.

The chain employs TRBV29-1 and TRBJ2-1; the D gene is possibly TRBD2 (6 bases). Trimming took off 6 bases at V and 8 bases at J, with 20 bases between the two ends. In germline, CDR1 is SQVTM, CDR2 ANQGSEA. This CDR3 spans 14 amino acids. The CDR3 coding sequence is TGCAGCGTCCGGCTAGCGCTTAGTTACCATGAGCAGTTCTTC. Translating gives CSVRLALSYHEQFF.

Remarks on this clonotype: Germline and junction disagree at one end, which may indicate a read error. This chain connects TRBV3-1 to TRBJ1-6; D uncertain. The germline CDR1 and CDR2 sequences are LGHDT and YNNKEL (reference sequence). The CDR3 covers 14 residues. The CDR3 here is CASSLTTKNSPPHF. CDR3 DNA sequence: TGTGCCAGCAGCCTGACTACCAAAAATTCACCCCCCCACTTT.

This clonotype was found a few times. The chain couples TRBV30 to TRBJ2-7, with 8 bases lining up with TRBD1. The CDR3 runs 14 residues. CDR1 and CDR2 (germline): GTSNPN, SVGIG (reference sequence). With 2 bases clipped from V and 2 bases from J, the junction kept 5 bases outside the gene matches. CDR3 in DNA: TGTGCCTGGAGTCCAGACAGGGGAACCTACGAGCAGTACTTC. Protein product: CAWSPDRGTYEQYF.

This chain links TRBV10-2 with TRBJ1-4; D gene unclear. CDR3 length: 14 residues. Trimming took 4 bases from V and 3 from J, leaving 9 bases between them. Germline-derived CDR1 and CDR2 are WSHSY and SAAADI. CDR3 protein: CASSAPPPNEKLFF. CDR3 nucleotides: TGCGCCAGCAGTGCACCCCCTCCTAATGAAAAACTGTTTTTT.

The rearrangement uses TRBV20-1 and TRBJ2-7; D perhaps matches TRBD2 (5 bases). Germline CDR1 reads DFQATT; CDR2 reads SNEGSKA (reference sequence). Deletions cut 0 bases from V and 2 bases from J, with 11 bases between. The CDR3 spans 14 residues. The CDR3 DNA sequence: TGCAGTGCTAGAGATTTAGAGAGGGCCTACGAGCAGTACTTC. As protein: CSARDLERAYEQYF.

This clonotype was observed many times. This rearrangement joins TRBV15 to TRBJ2-5; no reliable D call. The germline V and J ends were trimmed by 7 bases and 4 bases, with 13 bases remaining between them. This CDR3 is 13 amino acids long. Germline CDR1 is LNHNV and CDR2 is YYDKDF (reference sequence). Here the CDR3 reads CATTPFAGETQYF. Here the CDR3 DNA reads TGTGCCACCACCCCGTTCGCCGGAGAGACCCAGTACTTC.

Ten or more counts support this clonotype. The genes are TRBV5-1 and TRBJ2-5; 8 positions match TRBD2. Unmatched junction bases numbered 3, after V lost 2 bases and J lost 3 bases. The CDR3 has 14 amino acids. Germline V gene sequence: CDR1 SGHRS, CDR2 YFSETQ. CDR3 nucleotide sequence: TGCGCCAGCAGCTTTAGCGGGAACGAAGAGACCCAGTACTTC. It yields the protein CASSFSGNEETQYF.

The CDR3 DNA reads as TGTGCCAGCAGTTCTGTCGGGACTAGCGGGACTAGCCCCTACAATGAGCAGTACTTC. Translated: CASSSVGTSGTSPYNEQYF. V usage is TRBV27 and J usage is TRBJ2-5; TRBD2 matches at 13 bases. V was clipped by 4 bases and J by 11 bases; unmatched bases: 22. CDR3 size: 19 residues. CDR1 and CDR2 from the germline V gene are MNHEY and SMNVEV (reference sequence).